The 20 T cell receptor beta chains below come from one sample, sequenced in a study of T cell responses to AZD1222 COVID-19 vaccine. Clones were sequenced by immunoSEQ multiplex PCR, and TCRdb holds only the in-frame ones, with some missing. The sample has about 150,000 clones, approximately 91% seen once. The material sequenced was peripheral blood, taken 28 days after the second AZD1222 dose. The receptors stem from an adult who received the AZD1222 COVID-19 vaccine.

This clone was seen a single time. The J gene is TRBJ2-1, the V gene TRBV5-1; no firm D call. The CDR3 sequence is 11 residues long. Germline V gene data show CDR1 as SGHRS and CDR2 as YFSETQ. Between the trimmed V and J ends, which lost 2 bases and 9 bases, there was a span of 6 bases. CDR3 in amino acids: CASSFKSEQFF. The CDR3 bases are TGCGCCAGCAGCTTTAAAAGTGAGCAGTTCTTC.

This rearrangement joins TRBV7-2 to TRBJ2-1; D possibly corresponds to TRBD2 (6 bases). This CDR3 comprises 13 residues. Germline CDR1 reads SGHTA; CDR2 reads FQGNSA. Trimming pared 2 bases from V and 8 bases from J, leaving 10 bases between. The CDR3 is CASSLSSGHEQFF. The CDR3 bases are TGTGCCAGCAGCTTAAGTAGCGGCCATGAGCAGTTCTTC.

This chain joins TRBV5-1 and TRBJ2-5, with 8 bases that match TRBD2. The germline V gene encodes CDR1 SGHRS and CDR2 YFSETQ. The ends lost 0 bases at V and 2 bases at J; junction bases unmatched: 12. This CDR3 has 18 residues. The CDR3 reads CASSLGVAGPRGQETQYF. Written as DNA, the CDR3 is TGCGCCAGCAGCTTGGGGGTAGCGGGACCTCGGGGACAAGAGACCCAGTACTTC. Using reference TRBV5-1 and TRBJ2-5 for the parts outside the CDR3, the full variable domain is KAGVTQTPRYLIKTRGQQVTLSCSPISGHRSVSWYQQTPGQGLQFLFEYFSETQRNKGNFPGRFSGRQFSNSRSEMNVSTLELGDSALYLCASSLGVAGPRGQETQYFGPGTRLLVL.

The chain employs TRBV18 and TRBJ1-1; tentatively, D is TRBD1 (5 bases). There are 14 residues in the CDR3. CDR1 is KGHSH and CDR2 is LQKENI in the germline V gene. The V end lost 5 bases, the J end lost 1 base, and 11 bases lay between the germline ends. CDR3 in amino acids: CASSAGSQNTEAFF. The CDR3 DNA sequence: TGTGCCAGCTCAGCAGGGTCACAGAACACTGAAGCTTTCTTT.

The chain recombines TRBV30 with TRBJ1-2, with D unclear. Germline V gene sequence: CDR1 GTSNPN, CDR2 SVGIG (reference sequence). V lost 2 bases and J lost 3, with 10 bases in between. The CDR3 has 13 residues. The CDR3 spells CAWSRSSHYGYTF. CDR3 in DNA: TGTGCCTGGAGTAGGAGCTCCCACTATGGCTACACCTTC.

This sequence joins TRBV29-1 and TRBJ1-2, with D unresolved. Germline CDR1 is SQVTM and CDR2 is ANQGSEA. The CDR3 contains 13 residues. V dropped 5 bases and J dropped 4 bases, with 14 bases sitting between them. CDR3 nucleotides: TGCAGCGTTCGCAGTTTGGACTTCTATGGCTACACCTTC. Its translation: CSVRSLDFYGYTF.

The CDR3 sequence is CASSQSGGNTEAFF. CDR3 nucleotide sequence: TGTGCCAGCAGCCAATCAGGGGGGAACACTGAAGCTTTCTTT. The gene calls are TRBV3-1 (or the pseudogene TRBV3-2) and TRBJ1-1, with 7 bases that match TRBD1. Germline V gene sequence: CDR1 LGHDT, CDR2 YNNKEL (reference sequence). V lost 2 bases and J lost 1; bases outside the gene matches: 1. The CDR3 is made up of 14 amino acids.

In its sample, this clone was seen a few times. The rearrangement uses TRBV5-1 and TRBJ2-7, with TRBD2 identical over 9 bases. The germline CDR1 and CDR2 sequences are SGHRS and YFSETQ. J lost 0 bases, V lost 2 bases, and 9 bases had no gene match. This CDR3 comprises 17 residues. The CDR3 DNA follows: TGCGCCAGCAGCTTTTATGGAGGTAGCGGGAGCTCCTACGAGCAGTACTTC. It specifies CASSFYGGSGSSYEQYF.

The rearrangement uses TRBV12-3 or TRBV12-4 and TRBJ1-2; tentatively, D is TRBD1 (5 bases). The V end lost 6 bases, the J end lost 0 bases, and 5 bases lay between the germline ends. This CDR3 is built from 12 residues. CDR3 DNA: TGTGCCAGCAGCAGGGCTAACTATGGCTACACCTTC. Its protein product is CASSRANYGYTF.

The CDR3, as DNA: TGTGCCAGCTCACCAGGGACACGGATCGTCACAGATACGCAGTATTTT. Amino acids: CASSPGTRIVTDTQYF. The chain uses TRBV18 and TRBJ2-3; maybe TRBD1 (6 bases). This CDR3 spans 16 amino acids. Trimming pared 2 bases from V and 2 bases from J, leaving 14 bases between. Germline CDR1 KGHSH, CDR2 LQKENI.

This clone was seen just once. CDR3 nucleotide sequence: TGCGCCAGCAGCCCAGGGGGCGGGGATGATGGCTACACCTTC. Its translation is CASSPGGGDDGYTF. The rearrangement uses TRBV5-1 and TRBJ1-2, with 8 bases that match TRBD1. CDR1 SGHRS and CDR2 YFSETQ come from the germline V gene. V trimming: 4 bases; J trimming: 6 bases; junction bases outside the gene matches: 8. The CDR3 has 14 amino acids.

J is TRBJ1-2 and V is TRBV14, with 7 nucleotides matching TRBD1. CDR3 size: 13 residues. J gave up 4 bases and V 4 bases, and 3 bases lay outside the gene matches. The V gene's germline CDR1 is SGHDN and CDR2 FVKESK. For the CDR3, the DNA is TGTGCCAGCAGCCCGGGACAGACCTATGGCTACACCTTC. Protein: CASSPGQTYGYTF.

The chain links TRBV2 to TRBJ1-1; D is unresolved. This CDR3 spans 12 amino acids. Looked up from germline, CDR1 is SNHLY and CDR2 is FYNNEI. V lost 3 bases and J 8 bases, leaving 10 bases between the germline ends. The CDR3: CASSDAVREAFF. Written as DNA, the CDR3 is TGTGCCAGCAGTGACGCGGTGAGAGAAGCTTTCTTT.

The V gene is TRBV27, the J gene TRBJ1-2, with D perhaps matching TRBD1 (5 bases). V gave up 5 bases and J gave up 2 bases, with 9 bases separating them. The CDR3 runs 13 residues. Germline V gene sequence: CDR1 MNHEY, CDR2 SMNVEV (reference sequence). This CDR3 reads CASSPTVNYGYTF. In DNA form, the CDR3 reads TGTGCCAGCAGTCCGACAGTAAACTATGGCTACACCTTC.

CDR3 bases: TGCAGTGCCGGGACAGGGGGCAATCAGCCCCAGCATTTT. This codes for CSAGTGGNQPQHF. The rearrangement links TRBV29-1 to TRBJ1-5; 10 bases align to TRBD1. Germline CDR1 and CDR2: SQVTM and ANQGSEA. The CDR3 sequence is 13 residues long.

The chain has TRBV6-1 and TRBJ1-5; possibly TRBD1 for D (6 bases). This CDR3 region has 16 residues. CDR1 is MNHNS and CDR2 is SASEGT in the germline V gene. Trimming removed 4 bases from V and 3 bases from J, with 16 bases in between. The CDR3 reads CASSAVLSGANQPQHF. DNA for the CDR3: TGTGCCAGCAGTGCCGTGTTGTCAGGGGCCAATCAGCCCCAGCATTTT.

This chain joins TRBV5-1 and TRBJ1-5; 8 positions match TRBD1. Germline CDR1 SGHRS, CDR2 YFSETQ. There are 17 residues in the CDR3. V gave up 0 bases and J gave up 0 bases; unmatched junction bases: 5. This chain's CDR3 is CASSLGDRTDSNQPQHF. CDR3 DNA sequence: TGCGCCAGCAGCTTGGGGGACAGGACAGATAGCAATCAGCCCCAGCATTTT.

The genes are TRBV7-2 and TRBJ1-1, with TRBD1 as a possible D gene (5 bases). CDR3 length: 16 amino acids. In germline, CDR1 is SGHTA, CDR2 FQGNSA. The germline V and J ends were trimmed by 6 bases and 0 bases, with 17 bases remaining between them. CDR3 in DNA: TGTGCCAGCAGGAAGAAGGACAACGCCGTGAACACTGAAGCTTTCTTT. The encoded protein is CASRKKDNAVNTEAFF.

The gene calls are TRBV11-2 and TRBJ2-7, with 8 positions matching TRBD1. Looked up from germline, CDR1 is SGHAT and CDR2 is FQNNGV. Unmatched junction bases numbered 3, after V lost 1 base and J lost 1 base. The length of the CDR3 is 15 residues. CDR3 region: CASSLVDRGSYEQYF. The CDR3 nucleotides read TGTGCCAGCAGCTTAGTCGACAGGGGATCCTACGAGCAGTACTTC. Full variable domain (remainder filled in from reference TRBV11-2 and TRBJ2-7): EAGVAQSPRYKIIEKRQSVAFWCNPISGHATLYWYQQILGQGPKLLIQFQNNGVVDDSQLPKDRFSAERLKGVDSTLKIQPAKLEDSAVYLCASSLVDRGSYEQYFGPGTRLTVT.

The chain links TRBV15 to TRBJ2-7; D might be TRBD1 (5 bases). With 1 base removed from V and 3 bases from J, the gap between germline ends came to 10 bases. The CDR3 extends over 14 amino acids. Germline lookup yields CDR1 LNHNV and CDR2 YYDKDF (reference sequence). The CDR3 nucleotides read TGTGCCACCAGCAGAGGGAAGACAGACTACGAGCAGTACTTC. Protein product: CATSRGKTDYEQYF.